This T cell receptor beta chain was obtained from a study of immune characterization of retroperitoneal liposarcoma. This CDR3 is built from 14 residues. TCRdb re-derived calls from the PCR reads in MiXCR, one entry per CDR3 protein. Here the sample spans roughly 20,000 distinct CDR3 sequences, 35% to 45% being singletons. The genes are TRBV12-3 or TRBV12-4 and TRBJ2-5; D not certain. The J call may not be correct, given that the DNA end is closer to TRBJ2-1. The TCR was taken from a male donor with retroperitoneal liposarcoma. Sequences were obtained from blood. CDR3 nucleotides: TGTGCCAGCAGTTATGGGGTAATAGACAATGAGCAGTTCTTC. Protein sequence: CASSYGVIDNEQFF.